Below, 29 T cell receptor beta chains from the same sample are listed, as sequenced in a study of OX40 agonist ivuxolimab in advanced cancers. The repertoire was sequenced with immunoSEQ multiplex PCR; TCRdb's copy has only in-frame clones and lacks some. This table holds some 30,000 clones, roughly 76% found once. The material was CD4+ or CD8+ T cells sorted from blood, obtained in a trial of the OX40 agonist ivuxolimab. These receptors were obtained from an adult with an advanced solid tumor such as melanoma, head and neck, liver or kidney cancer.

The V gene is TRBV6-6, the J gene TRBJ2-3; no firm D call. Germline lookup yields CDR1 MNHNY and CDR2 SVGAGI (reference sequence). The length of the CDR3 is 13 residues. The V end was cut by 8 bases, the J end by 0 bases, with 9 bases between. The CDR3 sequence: CASVERSTDTQYF. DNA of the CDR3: TGTGCCAGCGTCGAGCGAAGCACAGATACGCAGTATTTT.

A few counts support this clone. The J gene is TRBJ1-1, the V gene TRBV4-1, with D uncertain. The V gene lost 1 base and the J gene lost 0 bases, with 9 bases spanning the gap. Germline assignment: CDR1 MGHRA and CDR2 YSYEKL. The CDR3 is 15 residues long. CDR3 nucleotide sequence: TGCGCCAGCAGCCAAGCCGGAAACATGAACACTGAAGCTTTCTTT. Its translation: CASSQAGNMNTEAFF.

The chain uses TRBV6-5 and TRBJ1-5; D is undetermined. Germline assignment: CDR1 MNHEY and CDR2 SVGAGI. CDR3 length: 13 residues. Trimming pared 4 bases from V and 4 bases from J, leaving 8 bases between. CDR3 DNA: TGTGCCAGCAGTTTGAATTGGAATCAGCCCCAGCATTTT. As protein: CASSLNWNQPQHF.

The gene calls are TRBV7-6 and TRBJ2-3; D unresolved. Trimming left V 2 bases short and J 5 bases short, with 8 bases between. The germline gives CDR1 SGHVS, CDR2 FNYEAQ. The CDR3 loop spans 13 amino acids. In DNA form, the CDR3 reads TGTGCCAGCAGCTTAAACGACGGAGATACGCAGTATTTT. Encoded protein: CASSLNDGDTQYF. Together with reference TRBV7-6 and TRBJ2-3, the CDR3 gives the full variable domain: GAGVSQSPRYKVTKRGQDVALRCDPISGHVSLYWYRQALGQGPEFLTYFNYEAQQDKSGLPNDRFSAERPEGSISTLTIQRTEQRDSAMYRCASSLNDGDTQYFGPGTRLTVL.

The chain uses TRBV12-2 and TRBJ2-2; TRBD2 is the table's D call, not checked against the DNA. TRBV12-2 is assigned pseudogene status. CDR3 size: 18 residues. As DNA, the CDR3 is TGTGCAAGTCGCGAAGGGACTAGCGGGAGCGCGAACACCGGGGAGCTGTTTTTT. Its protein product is CASREGTSGSANTGELFF.

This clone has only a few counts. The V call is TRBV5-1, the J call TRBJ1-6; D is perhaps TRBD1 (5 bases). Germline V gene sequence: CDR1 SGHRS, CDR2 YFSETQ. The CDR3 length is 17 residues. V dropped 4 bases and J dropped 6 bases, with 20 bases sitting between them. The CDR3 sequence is CASSPRSLGGTNSPLHF. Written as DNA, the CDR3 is TGCGCCAGCAGCCCACGATCGTTGGGGGGGACTAATTCACCCCTCCACTTT.

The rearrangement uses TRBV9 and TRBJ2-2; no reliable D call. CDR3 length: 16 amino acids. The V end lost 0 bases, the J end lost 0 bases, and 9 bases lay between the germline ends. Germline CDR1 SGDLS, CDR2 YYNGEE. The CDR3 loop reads CASSVVGRANTGELFF. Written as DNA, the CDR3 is TGTGCCAGCAGCGTAGTGGGCAGAGCGAACACCGGGGAGCTGTTTTTT.

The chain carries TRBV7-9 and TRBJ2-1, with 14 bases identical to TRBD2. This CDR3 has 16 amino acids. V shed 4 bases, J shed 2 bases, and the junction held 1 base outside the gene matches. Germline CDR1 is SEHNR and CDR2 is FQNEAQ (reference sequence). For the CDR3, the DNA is TGTGCCAGCAGCTCGGGACTAGCGGGAGCCTACAATGAGCAGTTCTTC. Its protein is CASSSGLAGAYNEQFF.

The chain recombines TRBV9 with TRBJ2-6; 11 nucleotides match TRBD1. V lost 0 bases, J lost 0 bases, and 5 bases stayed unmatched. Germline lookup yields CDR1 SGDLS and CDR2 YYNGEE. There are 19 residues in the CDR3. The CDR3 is CASSVGSDRGLSGANVLTF. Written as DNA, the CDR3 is TGTGCCAGCAGCGTAGGATCGGACAGGGGGCTCTCTGGGGCCAACGTCCTGACTTTC. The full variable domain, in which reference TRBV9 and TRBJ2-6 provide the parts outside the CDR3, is DSGVTQTPKHLITATGQRVTLRCSPRSGDLSVYWYQQSLDQGLQFLIQYYNGEERAKGNILERFSAQQFPDLHSELNLSSLELGDSALYFCASSVGSDRGLSGANVLTFGAGSRLTVL.

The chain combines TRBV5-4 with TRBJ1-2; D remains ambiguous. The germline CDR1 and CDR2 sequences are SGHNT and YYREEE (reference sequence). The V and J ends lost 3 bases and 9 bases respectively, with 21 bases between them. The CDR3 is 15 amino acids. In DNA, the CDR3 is TGTGCCAGCAGCTCCTACCTCCGGGATCAAGGGCGCTACACCTTC. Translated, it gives CASSSYLRDQGRYTF.

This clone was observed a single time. CDR3 sequence reads: CAWYPDSNLYEQYF. The CDR3, as DNA: TGTGCCTGGTACCCGGACAGCAATCTCTACGAGCAGTACTTC. The gene calls are TRBV30 and TRBJ2-5; TRBD1 is a possible D gene (6 bases). The J call is doubtful: the DNA matches TRBJ2-7 better. Germline V gives CDR1 GTSNPN, CDR2 SVGIG (reference sequence). This CDR3 comprises 14 residues.

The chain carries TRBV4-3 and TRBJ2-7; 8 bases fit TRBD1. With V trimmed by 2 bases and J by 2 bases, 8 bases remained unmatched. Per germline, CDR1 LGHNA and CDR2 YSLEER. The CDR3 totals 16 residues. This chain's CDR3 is CASSQYQGAWTYEQYF. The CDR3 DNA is TGCGCCAGCAGCCAATACCAGGGGGCATGGACCTACGAGCAGTACTTC.

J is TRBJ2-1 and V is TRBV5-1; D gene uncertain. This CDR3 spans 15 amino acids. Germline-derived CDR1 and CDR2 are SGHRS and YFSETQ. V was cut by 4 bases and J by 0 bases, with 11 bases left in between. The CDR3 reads CASSQAWGSYNEQFF. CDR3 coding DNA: TGCGCCAGCAGCCAGGCGTGGGGCTCCTACAATGAGCAGTTCTTC.

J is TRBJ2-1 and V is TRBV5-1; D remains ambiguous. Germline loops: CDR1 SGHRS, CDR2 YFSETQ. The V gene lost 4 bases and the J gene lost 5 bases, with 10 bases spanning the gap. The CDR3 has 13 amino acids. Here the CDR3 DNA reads TGCGCCAGCAGCCTGGACGCTAACAATGAGCAGTTCTTC. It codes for CASSLDANNEQFF.

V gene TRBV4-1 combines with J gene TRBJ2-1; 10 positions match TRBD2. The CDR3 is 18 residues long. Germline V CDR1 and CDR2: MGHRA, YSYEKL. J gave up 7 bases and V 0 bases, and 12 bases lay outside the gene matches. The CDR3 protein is CASSQEETASGGANEQFF. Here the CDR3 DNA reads TGCGCCAGCAGCCAAGAAGAAACAGCCAGCGGGGGGGCTAATGAGCAGTTCTTC.

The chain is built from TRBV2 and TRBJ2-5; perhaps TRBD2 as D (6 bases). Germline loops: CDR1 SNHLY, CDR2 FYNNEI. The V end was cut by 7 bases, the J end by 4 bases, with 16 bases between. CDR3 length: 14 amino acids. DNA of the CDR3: TGTGCCAGCATCCTGCCGGGGGTGCGAGAGACCCAGTACTTC. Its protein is CASILPGVRETQYF.

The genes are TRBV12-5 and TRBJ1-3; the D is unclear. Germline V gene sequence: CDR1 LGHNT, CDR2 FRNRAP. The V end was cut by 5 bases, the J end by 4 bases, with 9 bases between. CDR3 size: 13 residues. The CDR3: CASGEGPGNTIYF. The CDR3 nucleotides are TGTGCTAGTGGTGAGGGCCCCGGAAACACCATATATTTT.

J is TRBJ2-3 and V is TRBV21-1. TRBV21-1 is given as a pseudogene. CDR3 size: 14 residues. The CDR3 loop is CASKGQGPTDTQYF. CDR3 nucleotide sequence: TGTGCCAGCAAGGGGCAGGGACCCACAGATACGCAGTATTTT.

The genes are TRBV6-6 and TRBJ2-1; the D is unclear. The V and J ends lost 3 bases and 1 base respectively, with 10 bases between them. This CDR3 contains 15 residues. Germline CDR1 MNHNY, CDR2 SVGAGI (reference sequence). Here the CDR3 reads CASSYSLISYNEQFF. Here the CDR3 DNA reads TGTGCCAGCAGTTATAGCCTTATATCCTACAATGAGCAGTTCTTC.

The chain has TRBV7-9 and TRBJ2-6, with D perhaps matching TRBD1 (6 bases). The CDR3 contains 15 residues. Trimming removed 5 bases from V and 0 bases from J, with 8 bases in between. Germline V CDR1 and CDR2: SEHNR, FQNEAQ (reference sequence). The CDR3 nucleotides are TGTGCCAGCAGCCGGGACAACTCTGGGGCCAACGTCCTGACTTTC. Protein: CASSRDNSGANVLTF.

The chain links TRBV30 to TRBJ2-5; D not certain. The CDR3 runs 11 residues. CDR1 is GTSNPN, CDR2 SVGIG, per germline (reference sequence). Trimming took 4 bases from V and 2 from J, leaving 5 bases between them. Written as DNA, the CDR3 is TGTGCCTGGAAACTTCAAGAGACCCAGTACTTC. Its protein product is CAWKLQETQYF.

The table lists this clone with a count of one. Here the CDR3 DNA reads TGTGCCAGCAGTTACTCGGGGTTTTCACCCCTCCACTTT. Its protein is CASSYSGFSPLHF. V and J are TRBV6-5 and TRBJ1-6; D unclear. The CDR3 is made up of 13 amino acids. Germline V gene sequence: CDR1 MNHEY, CDR2 SVGAGI. V lost 0 bases and J lost 9, with 6 bases in between.

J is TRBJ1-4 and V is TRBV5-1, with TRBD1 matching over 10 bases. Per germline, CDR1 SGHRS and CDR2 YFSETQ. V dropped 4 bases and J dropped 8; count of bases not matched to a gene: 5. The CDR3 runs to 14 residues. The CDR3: CASSPDRGLEKLFF. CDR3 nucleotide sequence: TGCGCCAGCAGCCCTGACAGGGGGCTAGAAAAACTGTTTTTT.

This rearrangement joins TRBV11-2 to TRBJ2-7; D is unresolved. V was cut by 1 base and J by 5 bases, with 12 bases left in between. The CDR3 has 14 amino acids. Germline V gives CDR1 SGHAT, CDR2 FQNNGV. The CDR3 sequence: CASSLARLVHEQYF. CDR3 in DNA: TGTGCCAGCAGCTTAGCACGGTTGGTCCACGAGCAGTACTTC.

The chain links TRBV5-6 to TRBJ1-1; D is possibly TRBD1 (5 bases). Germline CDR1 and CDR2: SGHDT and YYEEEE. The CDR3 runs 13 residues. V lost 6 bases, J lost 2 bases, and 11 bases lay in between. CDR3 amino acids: CASTYTGNTEAFF. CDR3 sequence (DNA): TGTGCCAGCACGTATACAGGAAACACTGAAGCTTTCTTT.

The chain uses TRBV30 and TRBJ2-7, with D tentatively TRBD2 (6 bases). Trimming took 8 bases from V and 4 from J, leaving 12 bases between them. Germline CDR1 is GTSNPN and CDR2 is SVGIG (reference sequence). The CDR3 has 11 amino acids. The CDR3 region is CATGRGYEQYF. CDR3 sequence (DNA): TGTGCCACGGGCCGGGGGTACGAGCAGTACTTC.

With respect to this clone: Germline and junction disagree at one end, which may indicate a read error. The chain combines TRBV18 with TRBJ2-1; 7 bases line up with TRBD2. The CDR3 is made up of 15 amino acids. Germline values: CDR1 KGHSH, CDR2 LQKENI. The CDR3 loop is CASSSPGTTYNEQFF. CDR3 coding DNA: TGTGCCAGCTCATCACCCGGGACTACCTACAATGAGCAGTTCTTC.

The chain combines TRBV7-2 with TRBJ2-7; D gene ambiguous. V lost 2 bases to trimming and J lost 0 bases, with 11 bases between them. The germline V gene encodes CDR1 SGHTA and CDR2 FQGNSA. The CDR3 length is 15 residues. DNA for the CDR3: TGTGCCAGCAGCTTAAATGTCCTCGGCTCCTACGAGCAGTACTTC. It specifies CASSLNVLGSYEQYF.

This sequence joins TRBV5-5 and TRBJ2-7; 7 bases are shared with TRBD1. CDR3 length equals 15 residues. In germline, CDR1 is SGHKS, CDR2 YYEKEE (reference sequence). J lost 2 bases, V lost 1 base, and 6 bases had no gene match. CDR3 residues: CASSLSLGTAYEQYF. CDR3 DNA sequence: TGTGCCAGCAGCTTGTCCCTTGGGACAGCCTACGAGCAGTACTTC.